This T cell receptor beta chain was sequenced during a study of blood T cell repertoires in COVID-19. Whole-study context: PBMCs, B-cell-depleted T cells, or T cells provided the cDNA or gDNA that made up the material.

Assay used: immunoSEQ multiplex PCR; TCRdb lists only in-frame clones, some missing. This sample has 95,000 to 100,000 clones, with over 85% found just once. With 2 bases removed from V and 7 bases from J, the gap between germline ends came to 16 bases. CDR3 length: 15 residues. The germline V gene encodes CDR1 SGHNT and CDR2 YYREEE (reference sequence). The sequenced sample consisted of peripheral blood. This clonotype was obtained from a human donor with COVID-19, enrolled during active disease. The donor label of this sample is uncertain. The rearrangement links TRBV5-4 to TRBJ1-3; D remains unclear. CDR3 region: CASSFGRSERNTIYF. For the CDR3, the DNA is TGTGCCAGCAGCTTCGGGAGGTCTGAGCGGAACACCATATATTTT.